This is a list of T cell receptor beta chains from one sample in a study of blood T cell repertoires in COVID-19. The repertoire was sequenced with immunoSEQ multiplex PCR; TCRdb's copy has only in-frame clones and lacks some. In the table there are about 240,000 clones, roughly 87% of which are singletons. The material sequenced was PBMCs or T cells enriched from blood (not recorded which). Receptor source: a woman under 40 with acute COVID-19. Each CDR3 is given with its conserved first and last residue. The D gene is left open where the match is weak. A clone size is listed for some rows: how often the clone was seen (once, few, many), or a class if it is expanded.

>TRBV15|TRBD1|TRBJ2-7|once
TGTGCCACCAGCAGAGATTTCAACCCGGGACAGAATTACGAGCAGTACTTC
CATSRDFNPGQNYEQYF
>TRBV3-1/TRBV3-2|NA|TRBJ2-5|NA
TGTGCCAGCAGCCCAGAACAGGGCACAAACCAAGAGACCCAGTACTTC
CASSPEQGTNQETQYF
>TRBV7-8|TRBD1|TRBJ2-1|NA
TGTGCCAGCAGCTTAGAGGGGGCTAGCCGGCCCAATGAGCAGTTCTTC
CASSLEGASRPNEQFF
>TRBV19|NA|TRBJ2-1|NA
TGTGCCAGTAGTATATCCCTGGCAGGGGATGAGCAGTTCTTC
CASSISLAGDEQFF
>TRBV27|TRBD1|TRBJ1-4|NA
TGTGCCAGCAGCCCTACGCCAGGGGGTTGGCTGTTTTTT
CASSPTPGGWLFF
>TRBV6-1|NA|TRBJ1-6|NA
TGTGCCAGCAGTGAACTTCTCGACAGGCCCGGCTCACCCCTCCACTTT
CASSELLDRPGSPLHF
>TRBV5-1|TRBD2|TRBJ2-7|once
TGCGCCAGCACCCTCGCTCGGGGGGGCCTTCGGGAGCAGTACTTC
CASTLARGGLREQYF
>TRBV29-1|NA|TRBJ2-1|NA
TGCAGCGTTGGCAGATTTGGCAATGAGCAGTTCTTC
CSVGRFGNEQFF
>TRBV6-5|NA|TRBJ1-2|NA
TGTGCCAGCACCAAAGAGCTCTATGGCTACACCTTC
CASTKELYGYTF
>TRBV30|NA|TRBJ1-3|NA
TGTGCCTGGAGCCCGGGGGATAAGAGCTCTGGAAACACCATATATTTT
CAWSPGDKSSGNTIYF
>TRBV20-1|NA|TRBJ1-1|NA
TGCCACGCAATGAGGAACACTGAAGCTTTCTTT
CHAMRNTEAFF
>TRBV19|TRBD1|TRBJ1-4|NA
TGTGCCAGTACCCGGGACCCAGGGGGTGAAAAACTGTTTTTT
CASTRDPGGEKLFF
>TRBV5-1|TRBD1|TRBJ2-5|few
TGCGCCAGCAGCAGGGACCCCGGGACAGGCTACCAAGAGACCCAGTACTTC
CASSRDPGTGYQETQYF
>TRBV5-6|TRBD2|TRBJ2-1|NA
TGTGCCAGCAGCTTGGCGCTAGCGGGGGGCCACAATGAGCAGTTCTTC
CASSLALAGGHNEQFF
>TRBV5-4|NA|TRBJ2-7|NA
TGTGCCAGCAGATCTAGTCCTCTTAGGGACATCCCCTACGAGCAGTACTTC
CASRSSPLRDIPYEQYF
>TRBV7-2|NA|TRBJ1-5|NA
TGTGCCAGCAGCCTCGGACTGAGTTATAGCAATCAGCCCCAGCATTTT
CASSLGLSYSNQPQHF
>TRBV19|TRBD1|TRBJ1-5|NA
TGTGCCAGTAGTAATACAGGGGGCATTCAGCCCCAGCATTTT
CASSNTGGIQPQHF
>TRBV10-2|NA|TRBJ1-6|NA
TGCGCCAGCAGTGAGTCAAGGACAGCTTTCCACTTT
CASSESRTAFHF
>TRBV6-5|NA|TRBJ1-5|NA
TGTGCCAGCAGTTACGGGCATCACGAGGGTCAGCCCCAGCATTTT
CASSYGHHEGQPQHF
>TRBV4-1|NA|TRBJ2-2|NA
TGCGCCAGCAGCCCTACCCGGGGGGCGGGCGGGGAGCTGTTTTTT
CASSPTRGAGGELFF
>TRBV7-2|TRBD1|TRBJ1-6|NA
TGTGCCAGCAGCTCAATGAGACAGGGGAATTCACCCCTCCACTTT
CASSSMRQGNSPLHF
>TRBV13|TRBD1|TRBJ2-7|NA
TGTGCCAGCAGCCCTGACAGGGGCGGGTTCTACGAGCAGTACTTC
CASSPDRGGFYEQYF
>TRBV3-1/TRBV3-2|NA|TRBJ2-7|NA
TGTGCCAGCAGCCAAGAAGGGGCCAGCTTCCCTTTGACTTCCTACGAGCAGTACTTC
CASSQEGASFPLTSYEQYF
>TRBV10-3|TRBD1|TRBJ1-2|NA
TGTGCCATCAGGGGACAGGGAGGAAATGGCTACACCTTC
CAIRGQGGNGYTF
>TRBV5-4|TRBD1|TRBJ2-7|NA
TGTGCCAGCAGCTCGAGGGACAGCTACGAGCAGTACTTC
CASSSRDSYEQYF
>TRBV19|NA|TRBJ1-1|few
TGTGCCAGTAGGACGGGAGGGGACACTGAAGCTTTCTTT
CASRTGGDTEAFF
>TRBV2|NA|TRBJ1-2|NA
TGTGCCAGCAGTGAACTAGGGGCCCCCTATGGCTACACCTTC
CASSELGAPYGYTF
>TRBV2|NA|TRBJ1-1|NA
TGTGCCAGCAGTTCGGGACTCCTTAGTGAAGCTTTCTTT
CASSSGLLSEAFF
>TRBV9|NA|TRBJ2-3|NA
TGTGCCAGCGGACTACAGTTTGCTACGCAGTATTTT
CASGLQFATQYF